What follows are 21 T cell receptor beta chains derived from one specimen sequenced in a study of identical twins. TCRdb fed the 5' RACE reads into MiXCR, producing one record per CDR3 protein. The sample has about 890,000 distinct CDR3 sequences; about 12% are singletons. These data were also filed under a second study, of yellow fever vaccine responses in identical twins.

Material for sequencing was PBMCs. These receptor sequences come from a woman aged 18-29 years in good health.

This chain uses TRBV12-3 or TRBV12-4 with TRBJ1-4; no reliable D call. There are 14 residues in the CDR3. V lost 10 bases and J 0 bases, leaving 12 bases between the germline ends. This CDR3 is CANPTTPTNEKLFF. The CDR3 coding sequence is TGTGCCAACCCCACGACTCCAACTAATGAAAAACTGTTTTTT.

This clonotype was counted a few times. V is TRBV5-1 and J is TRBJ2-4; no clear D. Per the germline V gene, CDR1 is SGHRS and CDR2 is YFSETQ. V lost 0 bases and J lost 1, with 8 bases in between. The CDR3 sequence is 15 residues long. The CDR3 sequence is CASSLGSSAKNIQYF. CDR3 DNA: TGCGCCAGCAGCTTGGGGAGTTCGGCCAAAAACATTCAGTACTTC. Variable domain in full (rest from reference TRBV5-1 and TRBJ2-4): KAGVTQTPRYLIKTRGQQVTLSCSPISGHRSVSWYQQTPGQGLQFLFEYFSETQRNKGNFPGRFSGRQFSNSRSEMNVSTLELGDSALYLCASSLGSSAKNIQYFGAGTRLSVL.

The CDR3 reads CATSTWDAGDKNIQYF. The CDR3 region has the DNA TGTGCCACCAGCACATGGGACGCCGGGGACAAAAACATTCAGTACTTC. This chain links TRBV15 with TRBJ2-4; the D call may be TRBD1 or TRBD2 (5 bases each). V was shortened by 4 bases and J by 3 bases, with 16 bases between the two germline ends. Germline V gene sequence: CDR1 LNHNV, CDR2 YYDKDF (reference sequence). The CDR3 runs 16 residues. The full variable domain, its missing parts supplied by reference TRBV15 and TRBJ2-4, is DAMVIQNPRYQVTQFGKPVTLSCSQTLNHNVMYWYQQKSSQAPKLLFHYYDKDFNNEADTPDNFQSRRPNTSFCFLDIRSPGLGDTAMYLCATSTWDAGDKNIQYFGAGTRLSVL.

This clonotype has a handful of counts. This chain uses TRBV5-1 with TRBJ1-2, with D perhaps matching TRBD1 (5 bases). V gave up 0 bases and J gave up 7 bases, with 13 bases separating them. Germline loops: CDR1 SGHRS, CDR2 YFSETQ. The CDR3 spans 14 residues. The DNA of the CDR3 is TGCGCCAGCAGCTTGGTTACCGGGGCCAGTGGCTACACCTTC. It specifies CASSLVTGASGYTF.

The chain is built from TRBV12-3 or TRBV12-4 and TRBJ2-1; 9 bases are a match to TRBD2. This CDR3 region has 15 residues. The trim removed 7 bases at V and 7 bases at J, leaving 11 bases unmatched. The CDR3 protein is CASIHLSGGNNEQFF. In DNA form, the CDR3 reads TGTGCCAGCATCCATCTTAGCGGGGGTAATAATGAGCAGTTCTTC.

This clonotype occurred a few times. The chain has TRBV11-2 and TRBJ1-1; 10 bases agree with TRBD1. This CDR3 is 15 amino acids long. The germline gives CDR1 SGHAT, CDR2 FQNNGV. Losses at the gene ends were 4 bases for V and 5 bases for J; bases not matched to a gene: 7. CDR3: CASSSRTGGGTEAFF. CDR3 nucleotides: TGTGCCAGCAGCTCGCGGACAGGGGGTGGGACTGAAGCTTTCTTT. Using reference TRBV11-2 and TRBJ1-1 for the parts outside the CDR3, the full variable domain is EAGVAQSPRYKIIEKRQSVAFWCNPISGHATLYWYQQILGQGPKLLIQFQNNGVVDDSQLPKDRFSAERLKGVDSTLKIQPAKLEDSAVYLCASSSRTGGGTEAFFGQGTRLTVV.

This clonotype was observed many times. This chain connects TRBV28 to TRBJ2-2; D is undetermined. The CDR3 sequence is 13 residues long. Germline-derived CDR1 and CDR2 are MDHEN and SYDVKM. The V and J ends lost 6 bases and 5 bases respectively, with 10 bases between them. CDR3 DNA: TGTGCCAGCAGCCCCGTAGAGACCGGGGAGCTGTTTTTT. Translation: CASSPVETGELFF.

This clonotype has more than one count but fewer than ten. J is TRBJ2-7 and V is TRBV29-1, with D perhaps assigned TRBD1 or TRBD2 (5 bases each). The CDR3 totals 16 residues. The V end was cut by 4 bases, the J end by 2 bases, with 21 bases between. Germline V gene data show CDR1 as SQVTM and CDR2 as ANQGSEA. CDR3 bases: TGCAGCGTTGGTCCCGACCCGGGACCCCACGCCTACGAGCAGTACGTC. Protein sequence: CSVGPDPGPHAYEQYV.

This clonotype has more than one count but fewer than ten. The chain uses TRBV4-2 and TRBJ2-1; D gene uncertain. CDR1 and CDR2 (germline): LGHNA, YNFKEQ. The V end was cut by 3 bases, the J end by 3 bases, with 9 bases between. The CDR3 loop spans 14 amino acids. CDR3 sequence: CASSQVDGYNEQFF. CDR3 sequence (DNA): TGTGCCAGCAGCCAGGTTGATGGCTACAATGAGCAGTTCTTC.

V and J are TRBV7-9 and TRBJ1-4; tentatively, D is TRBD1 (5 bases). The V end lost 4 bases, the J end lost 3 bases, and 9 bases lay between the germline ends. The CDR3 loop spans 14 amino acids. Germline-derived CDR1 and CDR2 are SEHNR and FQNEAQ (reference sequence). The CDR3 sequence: CASSSTAPNEKLFF. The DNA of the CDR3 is TGTGCCAGCAGCTCGACAGCCCCTAATGAAAAACTGTTTTTT.

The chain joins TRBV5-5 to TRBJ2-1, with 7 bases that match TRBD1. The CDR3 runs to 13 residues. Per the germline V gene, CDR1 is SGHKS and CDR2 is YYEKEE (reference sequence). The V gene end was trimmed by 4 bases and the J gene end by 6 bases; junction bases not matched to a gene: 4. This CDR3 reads CASSTRDSNEQFF. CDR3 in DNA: TGTGCCAGCAGCACCCGGGACAGCAATGAGCAGTTCTTC.

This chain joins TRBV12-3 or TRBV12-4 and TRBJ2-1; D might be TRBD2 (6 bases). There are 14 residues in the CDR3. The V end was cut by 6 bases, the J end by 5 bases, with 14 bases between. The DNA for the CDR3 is TGTGCCAGCAGCATAGCGGCCCTGGACAATGAGCAGTTCTTC. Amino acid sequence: CASSIAALDNEQFF.

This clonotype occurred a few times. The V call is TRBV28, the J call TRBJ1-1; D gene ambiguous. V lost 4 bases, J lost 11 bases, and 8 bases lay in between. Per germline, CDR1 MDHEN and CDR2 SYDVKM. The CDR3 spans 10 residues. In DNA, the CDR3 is TGTGCCAGCAGTTCCCTCGTGGCTTTCTTT. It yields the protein CASSSLVAFF.

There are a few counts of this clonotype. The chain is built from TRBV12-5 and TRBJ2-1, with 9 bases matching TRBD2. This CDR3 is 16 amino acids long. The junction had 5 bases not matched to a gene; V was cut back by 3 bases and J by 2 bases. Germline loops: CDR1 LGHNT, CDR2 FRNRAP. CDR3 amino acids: CASGFTAGGPYNEQFF. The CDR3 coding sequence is TGTGCTAGTGGTTTCACAGCGGGAGGCCCCTACAATGAGCAGTTCTTC.

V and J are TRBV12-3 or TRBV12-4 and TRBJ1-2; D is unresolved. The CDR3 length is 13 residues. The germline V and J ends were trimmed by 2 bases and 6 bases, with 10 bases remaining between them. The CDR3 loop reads CASSLSFWNGYTF. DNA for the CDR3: TGTGCCAGCAGTTTAAGTTTCTGGAATGGCTACACCTTC.

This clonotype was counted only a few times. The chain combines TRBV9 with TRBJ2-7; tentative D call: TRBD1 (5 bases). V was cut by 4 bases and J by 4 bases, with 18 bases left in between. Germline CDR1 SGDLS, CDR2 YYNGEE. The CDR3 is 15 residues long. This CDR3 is CASSPSPGKGYEQYF. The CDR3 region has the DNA TGTGCCAGCAGCCCGTCCCCAGGAAAGGGGTACGAGCAGTACTTC.

The DNA for the CDR3 is TGTGCCAGCAGCCCAAGGGGCGGAGTCTCCTACAATGAGCAGTTCTTC. Its translation: CASSPRGGVSYNEQFF. This chain joins TRBV7-9 and TRBJ2-1; TRBD1 might be the D (5 bases). The CDR3 is 16 amino acids. Germline V lookup: CDR1 SEHNR, CDR2 FQNEAQ (reference sequence). Between the trimmed V and J ends, which lost 5 bases and 0 bases, there was a span of 14 bases.

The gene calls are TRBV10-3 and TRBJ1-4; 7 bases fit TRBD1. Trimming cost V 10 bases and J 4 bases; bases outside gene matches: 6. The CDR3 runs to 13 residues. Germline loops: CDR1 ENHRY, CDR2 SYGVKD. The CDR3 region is CATRDSHNEKLFF. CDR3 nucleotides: TGTGCCACGCGGGACAGTCATAATGAAAAACTGTTTTTT.

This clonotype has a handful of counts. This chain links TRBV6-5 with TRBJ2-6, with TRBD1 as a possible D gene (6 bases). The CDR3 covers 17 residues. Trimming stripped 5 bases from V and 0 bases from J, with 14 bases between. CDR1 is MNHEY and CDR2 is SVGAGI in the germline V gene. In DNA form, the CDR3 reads TGTGCCAGCAGTACTACGGGACAAGTCTCTGGGGCCAACGTCCTGACTTTC. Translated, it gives CASSTTGQVSGANVLTF.

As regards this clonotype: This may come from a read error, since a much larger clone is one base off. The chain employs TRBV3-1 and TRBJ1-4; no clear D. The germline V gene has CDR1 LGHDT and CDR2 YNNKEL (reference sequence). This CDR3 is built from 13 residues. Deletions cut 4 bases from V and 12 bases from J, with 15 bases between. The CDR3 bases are TGTGCCAGCAGCCGCCGGGTGGGAGAAGAACTGTTTTTT. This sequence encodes CASSRRVGEELFF.

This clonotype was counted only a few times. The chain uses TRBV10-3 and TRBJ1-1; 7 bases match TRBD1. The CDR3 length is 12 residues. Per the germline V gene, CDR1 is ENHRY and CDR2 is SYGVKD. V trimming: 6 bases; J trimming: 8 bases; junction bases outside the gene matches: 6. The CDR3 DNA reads TGTGCCATCAGCCCCAGGGGGTGGGAAGCTTTCTTT. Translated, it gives CAISPRGWEAFF.